This T cell receptor beta chain is from a study of cytomegalovirus exposure and HLA in healthy donors. Notes on the study in general: Reports indicated that the classifier achieved high specificity and sensitivity in diagnosing cytomegalovirus status. Specificity of a few CMV-associated chains for CMV antigens was verified in vitro.

Method: immunoSEQ multiplex PCR; TCRdb's copy keeps in-frame clones and lacks some. The table has 160,000 or so clones, 88% seen once. This clone was found once. Its antigen is undetermined. Germline CDR1 reads LNHDA; CDR2 reads SQIVND (reference sequence). The V gene lost 10 bases and the J gene lost 5 bases, with 11 bases spanning the gap. The CDR3 spans 12 residues. What was sequenced was PBMCs. J is TRBJ1-4 and V is TRBV19; D unresolved. The clonotype comes from a man between 18 and 35 years old in good health and CMV-seronegative. This chain's CDR3 is CATAPGNEKLFF. CDR3 coding DNA: TGTGCCACCGCACCGGGGAATGAAAAACTGTTTTTT.